What follows are 27 T cell receptor beta chains derived from one specimen sequenced in a study of T cell responses to AZD1222 COVID-19 vaccine (dated by TCRdb to about 2021). The library came from the immunoSEQ multiplex PCR assay. As stored in TCRdb, this immuneACCESS dataset retains in-frame rearrangements with V and J assigned. A fraction of the clones does not appear; measured against another copy, unresolved V genes explain less than half of the discrepancy, and the remainder lacks a known reason. In this sample the table shows about 94,000 clones, about 85% of which occur a single time. The ten largest account for roughly 4.5% of the sample. This specimen's time point label, per the study, means: about 28 days (+/-7) after the second vaccine dose. This specimen was peripheral blood, taken 28 days after the second AZD1222 dose. These receptors all stem from an adult who received the AZD1222 COVID-19 vaccine.

This clone was seen a few times. The genes are TRBV4-1 and TRBJ2-3; TRBD2 might be the D (5 bases). Germline values: CDR1 MGHRA, CDR2 YSYEKL. The length of the CDR3 is 18 residues. With 0 bases removed from V and 0 bases from J, the gap between germline ends came to 16 bases. DNA for the CDR3: TGCGCCAGCAGCCAAGATGAGGGTCGGCCTCGTAGCACAGATACGCAGTATTTT. It codes for CASSQDEGRPRSTDTQYF.

V usage is TRBV6-2 or TRBV6-3 and J usage is TRBJ2-1, with a possible D match to TRBD2 (6 bases). Trimming cost V 2 bases and J 2 bases, with 10 bases left between them. The CDR3 length is 15 residues. Germline V gene data show CDR1 as MNHEY and CDR2 as SVGEGT. The CDR3 coding sequence is TGTGCCAGCAGTTACGGGACTCCTGCCTACAATGAGCAGTTCTTC. Its translation is CASSYGTPAYNEQFF.

The CDR3 DNA sequence: TGTGCCAGCAGCCAAGACAAGGGTGTACAGCCCCAGCATTTT. Translation gives CASSQDKGVQPQHF. The chain employs TRBV4-2 and TRBJ1-5; D gene unclear. Trimming shortened V by 0 bases and J by 7 bases, and 10 bases separated the two germline ends. CDR3 length: 14 residues. CDR1 and CDR2 from the germline V gene are LGHNA and YNFKEQ.

The rearrangement links TRBV12-3 or TRBV12-4 to TRBJ2-1; 10 nucleotides line up with TRBD1. This CDR3 is built from 13 residues. Trimming cost V 8 bases and J 7 bases; bases outside gene matches: 5. CDR3 sequence: CASATGGWNEQFF. In DNA, the CDR3 is TGTGCCAGCGCGACAGGGGGCTGGAATGAGCAGTTCTTC.

The chain carries TRBV18 and TRBJ2-7, with no clear D. CDR3 length equals 12 residues. The germline V gene encodes CDR1 KGHSH and CDR2 LQKENI. V shed 2 bases and J shed 3 bases, with 5 bases lying between them. The CDR3 is CASSPDFYEQYF. For the CDR3, the DNA is TGTGCCAGCTCACCAGACTTCTACGAGCAGTACTTC. Based on the CDR3 plus reference TRBV18 and TRBJ2-7, the full variable domain is NAGVMQNPRHLVRRRGQEARLRCSPMKGHSHVYWYRQLPEEGLKFMVYLQKENIIDESGMPKERFSAEFPKEGPSILRIQQVVRGDSAAYFCASSPDFYEQYFGPGTRLTVT.

The CDR3 nucleotides read TGTGCCAGCAGCACAGGAGGGGACAGGGCCTTGGGCGAGCAGTACTTC. Encoded protein: CASSTGGDRALGEQYF. This chain joins TRBV7-9 and TRBJ2-7, with 9 positions matching TRBD1. Germline V gene data show CDR1 as SEHNR and CDR2 as FQNEAQ (reference sequence). The CDR3 length is 16 residues. Trimming cost V 5 bases and J 6 bases; bases outside gene matches: 14.

This clone was found a few times. The chain is built from TRBV6-5 and TRBJ2-6; the match to TRBD1 covers 7 bases. This CDR3 has 15 residues. Germline loops: CDR1 MNHEY, CDR2 SVGAGI. With 8 bases clipped from V and 0 bases from J, the junction kept 4 bases outside the gene matches. The CDR3 is CASRGGVSGANVLTF. For the CDR3, the DNA is TGTGCCAGCCGAGGGGGCGTCTCTGGGGCCAACGTCCTGACTTTC.

The V and J genes are TRBV7-9 and TRBJ1-4; D possibly corresponds to TRBD1 (5 bases). The V end was cut by 3 bases, the J end by 7 bases, with 12 bases between. The CDR3 loop spans 14 amino acids. Germline CDR1 is SEHNR and CDR2 is FQNEAQ (reference sequence). CDR3 DNA sequence: TGTGCCAGCAGCTTGGTGGCAGGGAGTGAAAAACTGTTTTTT. The encoded protein is CASSLVAGSEKLFF.

V usage is TRBV28 and J usage is TRBJ2-4; D is undetermined. Germline-derived CDR1 and CDR2 are MDHEN and SYDVKM. This CDR3 comprises 12 residues. V lost 4 bases to trimming and J lost 7 bases, with 8 bases between them. The CDR3 sequence: CASSSSFNIQYF. CDR3 nucleotides: TGTGCCAGCAGTTCTTCCTTTAACATTCAGTACTTC.

The CDR3 protein is CASRTGQATSYNEQFF. The CDR3 DNA reads as TGTGCCAGCAGGACCGGACAGGCCACCTCCTACAATGAGCAGTTCTTC. The chain combines TRBV27 with TRBJ2-1, with 7 bases aligning to TRBD1. Germline trimming cut 6 bases from V and 0 bases from J; bases unmatched to any gene: 8. The CDR3 is 16 amino acids. Germline CDR1 MNHEY, CDR2 SMNVEV (reference sequence).

The chain links TRBV27 to TRBJ1-4; maybe TRBD1 (5 bases). The germline V and J ends were trimmed by 6 bases and 7 bases, with 18 bases remaining between them. Germline lookup yields CDR1 MNHEY and CDR2 SMNVEV (reference sequence). The CDR3 has 15 residues. The CDR3 here is CASSQDSFGGEKLFF. CDR3 in DNA: TGTGCCAGCAGCCAGGACTCTTTCGGGGGTGAAAAACTGTTTTTT.

The chain recombines TRBV5-4 with TRBJ1-2; possibly TRBD1 for D (5 bases). In germline, CDR1 is SGHNT, CDR2 YYREEE (reference sequence). The V end lost 2 bases, the J end lost 4 bases, and 18 bases lay between the germline ends. The CDR3 sequence is 16 residues long. The CDR3 reads CASSFPLRGRGYGYTF. CDR3 bases: TGTGCCAGCAGCTTTCCGTTAAGGGGCCGGGGCTATGGCTACACCTTC. Combining the CDR3 with reference TRBV5-4 and TRBJ1-2 gives the whole variable domain ETGVTQSPTHLIKTRGQQVTLRCSSQSGHNTVSWYQQALGQGPQFIFQYYREEENGRGNFPPRFSGLQFPNYSSELNVNALELDDSALYLCASSFPLRGRGYGYTFGSGTRLTVV.

The chain carries TRBV2 and TRBJ2-7; D not certain. Trimming left V 6 bases short and J 4 bases short, with 10 bases between. This CDR3 is built from 12 residues. The germline gives CDR1 SNHLY, CDR2 FYNNEI. CDR3 nucleotide sequence: TGTGCCAGCAGAGCAGTTAATTACGAGCAGTACTTC. This codes for CASRAVNYEQYF.

This clone was picked up a small number of times. The chain employs TRBV9 and TRBJ2-4; D may be TRBD2 (5 bases). CDR1 and CDR2 from the germline V gene are SGDLS and YYNGEE. Between the trimmed V and J ends, which lost 0 bases and 8 bases, there was a span of 12 bases. The CDR3 covers 14 residues. Here the CDR3 reads CASSVDGSRDIQYF. The CDR3, as DNA: TGTGCCAGCAGCGTAGATGGCTCGCGGGACATTCAGTACTTC.

This chain joins TRBV5-6 and TRBJ1-5; no firm D call. The ends were cut back, 0 bases at V and 3 bases at J, with 13 bases in the middle. The CDR3 covers 16 residues. The germline V gene has CDR1 SGHDT and CDR2 YYEEEE. CDR3 loop: CASSLGLAAINQPQHF. CDR3 nucleotides: TGTGCCAGCAGCTTGGGGTTGGCGGCAATCAATCAGCCCCAGCATTTT. The full variable domain, with the rest looked up from reference TRBV5-6 and TRBJ1-5, is DAGVTQSPTHLIKTRGQQVTLRCSPKSGHDTVSWYQQALGQGPQFIFQYYEEEERQRGNFPDRFSGHQFPNYSSELNVNALLLGDSALYLCASSLGLAAINQPQHFGDGTRLSIL.

Details on this clone: Compared with germline, one end of the junction differs, possibly owing to a read error. The V and J genes are TRBV2 and TRBJ2-6; D is possibly TRBD2 (6 bases). This CDR3 is 14 amino acids long. Germline V CDR1 and CDR2: SNHLY, FYNNEI. The CDR3 here is CASSREDTATVLTF. The DNA for the CDR3 is TGTGCCAGCAGTAGGGAGGACACCGCCACCGTCCTGACTTTC.

The chain uses TRBV5-4 and TRBJ2-1, with 8 bases aligning to TRBD2. Germline V gene data show CDR1 as SGHNT and CDR2 as YYREEE (reference sequence). V was clipped by 3 bases and J by 3 bases; unmatched bases: 14. This CDR3 is built from 18 residues. The CDR3 loop reads CASSSVKYGRADYNEQFF. The CDR3 DNA is TGTGCCAGCAGCTCCGTAAAGTACGGGAGGGCTGACTACAATGAGCAGTTCTTC. Using reference TRBV5-4 and TRBJ2-1 for the parts outside the CDR3, the full variable domain is ETGVTQSPTHLIKTRGQQVTLRCSSQSGHNTVSWYQQALGQGPQFIFQYYREEENGRGNFPPRFSGLQFPNYSSELNVNALELDDSALYLCASSSVKYGRADYNEQFFGPGTRLTVL.

In this sample, this clone turned up a few times. The chain carries TRBV3-1 (or the pseudogene TRBV3-2) and TRBJ1-4; tentative D call: TRBD1 (6 bases). With 5 bases removed from V and 6 bases from J, the gap between germline ends came to 16 bases. The CDR3 has 15 amino acids. Germline CDR1 and CDR2: LGHDT and YNNKEL (reference sequence). DNA of the CDR3: TGTGCCAGCAGCTCGACAGGCCGGGGGGATGAAAAACTGTTTTTT. As protein: CASSSTGRGDEKLFF.

This clone appeared a few times. This sequence joins TRBV4-1 and TRBJ1-5; D ambiguous. Looked up from germline, CDR1 is MGHRA and CDR2 is YSYEKL. The CDR3 sequence is 15 residues long. V gave up 4 bases and J gave up 0 bases, with 10 bases separating them. CDR3 amino acids: CASSPGPVSNQPQHF. The CDR3 coding sequence is TGCGCCAGCAGCCCGGGCCCAGTTAGCAATCAGCCCCAGCATTTT.

This chain uses TRBV10-3 with TRBJ1-5, with 7 bases matching TRBD1. In germline, CDR1 is ENHRY, CDR2 SYGVKD. This CDR3 is 15 amino acids long. V lost 6 bases, J lost 5 bases, and 10 bases stayed unmatched. The CDR3 coding sequence is TGTGCCATCAGGTCCTTTCGACAGGGTGATCAGCCCCAGCATTTT. It translates to CAIRSFRQGDQPQHF.

This clone was recorded once. V and J are TRBV3-1 (or the pseudogene TRBV3-2) and TRBJ2-7; D possibly corresponds to TRBD1 (6 bases). CDR1 and CDR2 (germline): LGHDT, YNNKEL (reference sequence). Trimming removed 1 base from V and 6 bases from J, with 13 bases in between. This CDR3 has 14 residues. As DNA, the CDR3 is TGTGCCAGCAGCCAAGCTTATCAAGGGGGCGAGCAGTACTTC. The encoded protein is CASSQAYQGGEQYF.

This clone was seen only once. This chain links TRBV12-5 with TRBJ2-2; possibly TRBD2 for D (7 bases). Deletions cut 4 bases from V and 7 bases from J, with 16 bases between. CDR3 length equals 15 residues. Germline CDR1 LGHNT, CDR2 FRNRAP. The CDR3 reads CASGSYAGAGGELFF. The CDR3, as DNA: TGTGCTAGTGGTTCTTATGCGGGGGCGGGCGGGGAGCTGTTTTTT.

This sequence joins TRBV19 and TRBJ2-2; weak D call: TRBD2 (5 bases). Trimming cost V 8 bases and J 0 bases, with 13 bases left between them. CDR3 size: 15 residues. The germline gives CDR1 LNHDA, CDR2 SQIVND (reference sequence). CDR3 sequence: CASRGEGSNTGELFF. The CDR3 nucleotides are TGTGCCAGTCGTGGTGAGGGCTCGAACACCGGGGAGCTGTTTTTT.

The chain joins TRBV2 to TRBJ2-6; 11 bases agree with TRBD2. The CDR3 is 19 amino acids. Germline CDR1 reads SNHLY; CDR2 reads FYNNEI. With 3 bases clipped from V and 1 base from J, the junction kept 8 bases outside the gene matches. For the CDR3, the DNA is TGTGCCAGCAGTGAGTGGTTAGCGGGGGGGCCGTCTGGGGCCAACGTCCTGACTTTC. Amino acid sequence: CASSEWLAGGPSGANVLTF. Drawing the rest from reference TRBV2 and TRBJ2-6, the complete variable domain is EPEVTQTPSHQVTQMGQEVILRCVPISNHLYFYWYRQILGQKVEFLVSFYNNEISEKSEIFDDQFSVERPDGSNFTLKIRSTKLEDSAMYFCASSEWLAGGPSGANVLTFGAGSRLTVL.

The chain uses TRBV2 and TRBJ2-1; the match to TRBD1 covers 9 bases. CDR1 SNHLY and CDR2 FYNNEI come from the germline V gene. CDR3 size: 15 residues. Unmatched junction bases numbered 8, after V lost 5 bases and J lost 6 bases. The DNA of the CDR3 is TGTGCCAGCAGTCTCTCGGGACAGGGCCTCAATGAGCAGTTCTTC. Translation: CASSLSGQGLNEQFF.

The chain couples TRBV5-6 to TRBJ2-5; the D is unclear. CDR1 SGHDT and CDR2 YYEEEE come from the germline V gene. Trimming stripped 0 bases from V and 2 bases from J, with 5 bases between. The CDR3 has 13 residues. The CDR3 DNA follows: TGTGCCAGCAGCTTGGGGGTTCAAGAGACCCAGTACTTC. Translation gives CASSLGVQETQYF.

This clone was seen just once. V and J are TRBV19 and TRBJ2-7, with D perhaps TRBD2 (5 bases). The CDR3 is made up of 15 amino acids. The germline gives CDR1 LNHDA, CDR2 SQIVND (reference sequence). V was trimmed by 6 bases and J by 2 bases, leaving 17 bases between them. CDR3 coding DNA: TGTGCCAGTAGGGACTCTACCGGGAAAACCTACGAGCAGTACTTC. Its translation: CASRDSTGKTYEQYF.